This T cell receptor beta chain was recorded in a study of CD8 T cells in Susac syndrome. The germline V and J ends were trimmed by 7 bases and 5 bases, with 17 bases remaining between them. This CDR3 region has 14 residues. Germline-derived CDR1 and CDR2 are MDHEN and SYDVKM. An input of 0.5 to 1 ug of RNA was subjected to reverse transcription using random hexamers. Each CDR3 protein gets one entry after TCRdb re-called the immunoSEQ multiplex PCR reads with MiXCR. Altogether 300,000 or so distinct CDR3 sequences are present, about 90% being singletons, with the ten largest covering over 0.065%. This sequence was found in a human donor with multiple sclerosis. The chain uses TRBV28 and TRBJ1-2; possible D gene TRBD1, 5 bases. Material for sequencing was CD4+ T cells from PBMCs. The DNA of the CDR3 is TGTGCCAGCACTTCGGGACCGATCGCTTATGGCTACACCTTC. This translates into CASTSGPIAYGYTF.